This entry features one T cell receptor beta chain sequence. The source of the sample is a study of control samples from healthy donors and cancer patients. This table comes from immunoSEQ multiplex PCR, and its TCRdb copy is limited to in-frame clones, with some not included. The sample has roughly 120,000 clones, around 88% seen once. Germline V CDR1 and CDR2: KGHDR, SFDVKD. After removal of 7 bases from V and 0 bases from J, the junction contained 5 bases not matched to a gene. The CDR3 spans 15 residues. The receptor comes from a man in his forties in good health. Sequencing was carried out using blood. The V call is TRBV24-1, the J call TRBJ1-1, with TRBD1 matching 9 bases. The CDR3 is CATRGQGSMNTEAFF. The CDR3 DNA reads TGTGCCACCAGGGGACAGGGTTCCATGAACACTGAAGCTTTCTTT.